This T cell receptor (beta chain) emerged from a study of cytomegalovirus exposure and HLA in healthy donors. Study results and limitations: Cytomegalovirus-associated TCR beta chains were listed, numbering roughly 150.

The V gene's germline CDR1 is MNHEY and CDR2 SMNVEV (reference sequence). This CDR3 region has 15 residues. Trimming took 6 bases from V and 6 from J, leaving 17 bases between them. Comment on this clone: As yet, its antigen is unknown.

The PCR employed 60 Vbeta primers together with 13 Jbeta primers. Sequencing was performed with immunoSEQ multiplex PCR; in TCRdb, only in-frame clones are kept and a portion is missing. This table has 150,000 or so clones, 70% to 75% appearing once. The V gene is TRBV27, the J gene TRBJ2-2; D is perhaps TRBD1 (5 bases). This TCR was recovered from a young man in good health and CMV-seropositive. The sample was PBMCs. CDR3 sequence (DNA): TGTGCCAGCAGCGGACAACGGGTTGGGTCCGGGGAGCTGTTTTTT. The encoded protein is CASSGQRVGSGELFF.